A selection of T cell receptor beta chains follows, all from one sample in a study of blood T cell repertoires in COVID-19. TCRdb's copy holds only in-frame clones and misses some; the assay was immunoSEQ multiplex PCR. The sample yields fewer than 350,000 clones, 88% seen once. Sequencing was done on a sample of PBMCs or T cells enriched from blood (not recorded which). These TCRs come from a woman aged 30 to 39 who had been exposed to COVID-19. Each CDR3 is given with its conserved first and last residue. The D gene is left open where the match is weak. A row's size may be missing; if present it is once, few, many or a size class.

v_call	clone_size	j_call	cdr3_length	d_call	cdr3_aa	cdr3_nt
TRBV2	.	TRBJ1-2	16	.	CASRPSGINQNYGYTF	TGTGCCAGCAGACCGTCGGGGATCAACCAGAACTATGGCTACACCTTC
TRBV10-3	.	TRBJ2-1	16	TRBD2	CAISGWSLAGDNEQFF	TGTGCCATCAGTGGTTGGTCACTAGCGGGAGACAATGAGCAGTTCTTC
TRBV5-4	.	TRBJ2-1	16	.	CASSFLEALGGREQFF	TGTGCCAGCAGCTTTCTTGAGGCCCTGGGAGGACGGGAGCAGTTCTTC
TRBV9	.	TRBJ2-7	16	TRBD2	CASSVTGLAYSYEQYF	TGTGCCAGCAGCGTAACCGGACTAGCGTACTCCTACGAGCAGTACTTC
TRBV5-6	.	TRBJ1-4	16	TRBD1	CASSLFSTGGHEKLFF	TGTGCCAGCAGCTTGTTTTCCACAGGGGGACATGAAAAACTGTTTTTT
TRBV12-5	.	TRBJ1-1	16	TRBD1	CASGLVSYRGVTEAFF	TGTGCTAGTGGTTTGGTAAGTTACAGGGGCGTCACTGAAGCTTTCTTT
TRBV3-1/TRBV3-2	.	TRBJ2-2	16	TRBD1	CASSTNRDRGSGELFF	TGTGCCAGCAGCACGAACCGGGACAGGGGGTCTGGGGAGCTGTTTTTT
TRBV4-1	.	TRBJ1-2	16	TRBD1	CASRYQPGQGTYGYTF	TGCGCCAGCAGATACCAACCGGGACAGGGCACCTATGGCTACACCTTC
TRBV6-5	few	TRBJ2-7	16	.	CASSYSRAGDAYEQYF	TGTGCCAGCAGTTACTCGAGGGCAGGGGACGCCTACGAGCAGTACTTC
TRBV28	.	TRBJ2-1	15	.	CASSLTLSSYNEQFF	TGTGCCAGCAGTTTAACCCTCAGCTCCTACAATGAGCAGTTCTTC
TRBV12-3/TRBV12-4	.	TRBJ2-7	13	.	CASSPPTAREQYF	TGTGCCAGCAGTCCCCCCACGGCCAGGGAGCAGTACTTC
TRBV28	.	TRBJ2-7	15	TRBD1	CASTRGGTGTYEQYF	TGTGCCAGCACCCGAGGGGGGACAGGGACCTACGAGCAGTACTTC
TRBV19	.	TRBJ1-6	14	.	CASSMGLWDSPLHF	TGTGCCAGTAGTATGGGACTTTGGGATTCACCCCTCCACTTT
TRBV3-1/TRBV3-2	.	TRBJ2-7	14	TRBD2	CASSPTSVNYEQYF	TGTGCCAGCAGTCCTACTAGCGTCAACTACGAGCAGTACTTC